This T cell receptor (beta chain) is drawn from a study of blood T cell repertoires in COVID-19. Study-wide context: Some COVID-19 samples were acute and others convalescent; all came from the United States, Italy and Spain. PBMCs, B-cell-depleted T cells, or T cells were the source of the cDNA or gDNA that made up the material.

The protocol was immunoSEQ multiplex PCR, while the TCRdb copy is restricted to in-frame clones and leaves out a portion. The sample has about 190,000 clones, approximately 86% seen once. Trimming stripped 4 bases from V and 1 base from J, with 14 bases between. Germline V gives CDR1 SGDLS, CDR2 YYNGEE. The CDR3 sequence is 15 residues long. The sequence was obtained from a young man with acute or convalescent COVID-19. The chain is built from TRBV9 and TRBJ1-1; no clear D gene. Sequencing was carried out using peripheral blood. The CDR3 spells CASSPGGRPNTEAFF. Written as DNA, the CDR3 is TGTGCCAGCAGCCCAGGCGGGCGGCCGAACACTGAAGCTTTCTTT.